This TCR beta chain was sequenced for a study of T cells in Graves' hyperthyroidism and ophthalmopathy. The investigators amplified TCR beta CDR3 regions from RNA transcripts. First-round RT-PCR of the TCR CDR3 relied on the HTBI primer set. MiXCR, run by TCRdb on the multiplex PCR reads, gives a single entry per CDR3 protein. This sample yields around 440,000 distinct CDR3 sequences, of which 15% to 19% are seen a single time; about 14% belongs to the top ten. J was trimmed by 6 bases and V by 4 bases; bases with no gene match: 5. Germline-derived CDR1 and CDR2 are MDHEN and SYDVKM. This CDR3 is 14 amino acids long. Exclusion criteria comprised uncontrolled infection, other autoimmune disease, pregnancy or lactation. This clonotype was counted at least ten times. Its specificity is not known. Broader study findings: It was a median 6.5 months before onset that the model predicted ophthalmopathy.

V and J are TRBV28 and TRBJ1-2; 10 nucleotides agree with TRBD1. This sequence was found in a woman younger than 30 with Graves' hyperthyroidism. What was sequenced was blood. The CDR3 DNA follows: TGTGCCAGCAGTTCACCGGGACAGGGGAATGGCTACACCTTC. Protein: CASSSPGQGNGYTF.